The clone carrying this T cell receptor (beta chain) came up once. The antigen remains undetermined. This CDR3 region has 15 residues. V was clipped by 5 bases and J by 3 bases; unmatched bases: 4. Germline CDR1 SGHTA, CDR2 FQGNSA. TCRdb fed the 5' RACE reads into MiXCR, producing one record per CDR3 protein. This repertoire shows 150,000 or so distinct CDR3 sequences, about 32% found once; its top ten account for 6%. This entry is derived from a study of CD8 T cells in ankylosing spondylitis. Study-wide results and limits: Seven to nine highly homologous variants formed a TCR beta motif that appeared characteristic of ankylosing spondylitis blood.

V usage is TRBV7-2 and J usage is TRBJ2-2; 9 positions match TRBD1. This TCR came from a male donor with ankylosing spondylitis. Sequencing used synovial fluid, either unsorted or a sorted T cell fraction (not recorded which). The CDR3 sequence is CASSAGTGYTGELFF. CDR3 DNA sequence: TGTGCCAGCAGCGCAGGGACAGGGTACACCGGGGAGCTGTTTTTT.